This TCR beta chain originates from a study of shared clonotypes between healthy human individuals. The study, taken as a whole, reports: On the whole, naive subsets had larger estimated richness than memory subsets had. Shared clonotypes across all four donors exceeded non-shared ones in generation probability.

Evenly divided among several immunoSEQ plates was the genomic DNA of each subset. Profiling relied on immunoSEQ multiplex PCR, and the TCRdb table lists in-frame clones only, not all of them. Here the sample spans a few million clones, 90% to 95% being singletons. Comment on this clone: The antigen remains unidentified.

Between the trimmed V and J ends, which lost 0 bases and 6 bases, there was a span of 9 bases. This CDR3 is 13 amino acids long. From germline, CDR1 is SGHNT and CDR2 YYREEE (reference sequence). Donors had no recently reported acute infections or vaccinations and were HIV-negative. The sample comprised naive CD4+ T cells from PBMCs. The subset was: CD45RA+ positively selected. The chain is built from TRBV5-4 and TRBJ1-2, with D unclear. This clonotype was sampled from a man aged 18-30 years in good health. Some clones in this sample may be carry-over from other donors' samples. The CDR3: CASSLGHLDGYTF. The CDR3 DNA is TGTGCCAGCAGCTTGGGCCATTTGGATGGCTACACCTTC. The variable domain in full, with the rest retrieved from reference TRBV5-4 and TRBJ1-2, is ETGVTQSPTHLIKTRGQQVTLRCSSQSGHNTVSWYQQALGQGPQFIFQYYREEENGRGNFPPRFSGLQFPNYSSELNVNALELDDSALYLCASSLGHLDGYTFGSGTRLTVV.